This TCR beta chain was sequenced during a study of blood T cell repertoires in COVID-19. V shed 6 bases and J 7 bases; nucleotides not matched to a gene: 6. The CDR3 has 14 amino acids. Germline-derived CDR1 and CDR2 are LNHDA and SQIVND (reference sequence). The method was immunoSEQ multiplex PCR; TCRdb's version includes in-frame clones alone and lacks a portion of them. The data hold 75,000 to 90,000 clones, with roughly 88% observed a single time. The chain employs TRBV19 and TRBJ1-5, with 10 bases aligning to TRBD1. What was sequenced was peripheral blood. The receptor was derived from a man older than 75 with acute or convalescent COVID-19. CDR3: CASSGQGDYQPQHF. In DNA, the CDR3 is TGTGCCAGTAGCGGACAGGGGGACTACCAGCCCCAGCATTTT.